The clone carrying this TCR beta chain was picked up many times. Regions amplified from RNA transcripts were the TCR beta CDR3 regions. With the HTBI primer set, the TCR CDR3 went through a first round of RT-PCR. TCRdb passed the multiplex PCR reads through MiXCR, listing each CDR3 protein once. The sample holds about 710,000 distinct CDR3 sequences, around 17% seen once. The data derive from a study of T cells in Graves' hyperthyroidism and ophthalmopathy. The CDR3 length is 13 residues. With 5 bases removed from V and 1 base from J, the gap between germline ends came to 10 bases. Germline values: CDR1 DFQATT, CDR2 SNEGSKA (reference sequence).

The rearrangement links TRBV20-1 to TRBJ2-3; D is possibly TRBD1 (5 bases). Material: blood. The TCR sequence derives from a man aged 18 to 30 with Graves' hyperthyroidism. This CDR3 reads CSAPRVGTDTQYF. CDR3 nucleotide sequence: TGCAGTGCTCCCAGGGTGGGCACAGATACGCAGTATTTT.